Listed below are T cell receptor beta chains from one sample, sequenced in a study of blood T cell repertoires in COVID-19. The method was immunoSEQ multiplex PCR; TCRdb's version includes in-frame clones alone and lacks a portion of them. Of 170,000 or so clones in the sample, around four fifths are singletons; the top ten hold around 7%. The sample taken for sequencing was peripheral blood. The source of these receptors is a woman aged 35 to 49 with COVID-19, enrolled during active disease. The CDR3 runs from the conserved cysteine through the conserved F or W. A D gene is named only where the DNA matches it firmly. Some rows mark clone size as missing; the rest say once, few, many or name a class of expanded clone.

>.|.|TRBJ1-6|TRBV19
TGTGCCAGTAGTGACAGCAGCTCCTATAATTCACCCCTCCACTTT
CASSDSSSYNSPLHF
>.|TRBD2|TRBJ2-1|TRBV4-2
TGTGCCAGCAGCCAAGGCGGGGGATACAATGAGCAGTTCTTC
CASSQGGGYNEQFF
>.|.|TRBJ1-1|TRBV28
TGTGCCAGCACTTCGAACACTGAAGCTTTCTTT
CASTSNTEAFF
>.|TRBD1|TRBJ1-2|TRBV5-4
TGTGCCAGCAGCCGTCCGGGACAGGTTGACGCAGGCTACACCTTC
CASSRPGQVDAGYTF
>once|TRBD2|TRBJ2-1|TRBV6-4
TGTGCCAGCAGTGCCATTAGCGGGGGGGGATACAATGAGCAGTTCTTC
CASSAISGGGYNEQFF
>.|.|TRBJ1-3|TRBV5-4
TGTGCCAGCAGCCCGACGTGGGGGGGCTCTGGAAACACCATATATTTT
CASSPTWGGSGNTIYF
>.|.|TRBJ2-5|TRBV18
TGTGCCAGCTCACCACTCGTTCAAGAGACCCAGTACTTC
CASSPLVQETQYF
>.|TRBD2|TRBJ2-5|TRBV5-4
TGTGCCAGCAGCCCGGACAGCGGGAGGAGGAAGACCCAGTACTTC
CASSPDSGRRKTQYF
>.|.|TRBJ1-6|TRBV27
TGTGCCAGCAGCCCCAGGACGAGGGTCGGCAATTCACCCCTCCACTTT
CASSPRTRVGNSPLHF
>.|TRBD1|TRBJ2-3|TRBV6-5
TGTGCCAGCACCCCCCTAGGGGACAGGGGGCGCACGCAGTATTTT
CASTPLGDRGRTQYF
>.|.|TRBJ2-3|TRBV13
TGTGCCAGCAGCTTTGCGGCGAGAGATACGCAGTATTTT
CASSFAARDTQYF
>.|TRBD1|TRBJ2-1|TRBV28
TGTGCCAGCAGATACAGGGGTTCCTACAATGAGCAGTTCTTC
CASRYRGSYNEQFF
>.|.|TRBJ1-3|TRBV5-6
TGTGCCAGCAGCACCCTGGACAGTTTCTCCTCTGGAAACACCATATATTTT
CASSTLDSFSSGNTIYF
>.|TRBD2|TRBJ2-5|TRBV14
TGTGCCAGCAGCCGCTTGACTAGCGGGAGGCAAGAGACCCAGTACTTC
CASSRLTSGRQETQYF
>.|TRBD2|TRBJ2-5|TRBV6-6
TGTGCCAGCGTGGGACTACAAGAGACCCAGTACTTC
CASVGLQETQYF
>.|TRBD1|TRBJ1-4|TRBV11-2
TGTGCCAGCAGCTTATCATGGGGGACAGGGGTCGAAAAACTGTTTTTT
CASSLSWGTGVEKLFF
>.|.|TRBJ1-2|TRBV19
TGTGCCAGTATTTCGAACAGGGTCAACTATGGCTACACCTTC
CASISNRVNYGYTF
>.|.|TRBJ1-4|TRBV7-9
TGTGCCAGCAGCTCGCAGACAGGTTTAACTAATGAAAAACTGTTTTTT
CASSSQTGLTNEKLFF
>.|TRBD2|TRBJ2-3|TRBV6-4
TGTGCCAGCAGTGGTAGCGGGGGGGCCACAGATACGCAGTATTTT
CASSGSGGATDTQYF
>few|TRBD1|TRBJ2-2|TRBV29-1
TGCAGCGTCCTGAAGGGACAGGGGGCTGCGAACACCGGGGAGCTGTTTTTT
CSVLKGQGAANTGELFF
>.|TRBD1|TRBJ1-4|TRBV7-9
TGTGCCAGCAGCTCAGGGGGGCCTAATGAAAAACTGTTTTTT
CASSSGGPNEKLFF
>.|.|TRBJ1-5|TRBV6-2/TRBV6-3
TGTGCCAGCAGTTACCTAGACTTTTATCAGCCCCAGCATTTT
CASSYLDFYQPQHF
>once|TRBD2|TRBJ2-7|TRBV27
TGTGCCAGCAGTTTCTTGGCCGGCGCGGGAGTAACCTACGAGCAGTACTTC
CASSFLAGAGVTYEQYF
>.|.|TRBJ1-4|TRBV27
TGTGCCAGCAGTTTAAGGGGAATTGGGGGGACTAATGAAAAACTGTTTTTT
CASSLRGIGGTNEKLFF
>.|.|TRBJ2-1|TRBV27
TGTGCCAGCAGTCCACAATACAATGAGCAGTTCTTC
CASSPQYNEQFF
>once|.|TRBJ1-2|TRBV7-9
TGTGCCAGCAGCTTAGGTATCCCCAGGGGCTATGGCTACACCTTC
CASSLGIPRGYGYTF